Below, 12 T cell receptor beta chains from the same sample are listed, as sequenced in a study of shared clonotypes between healthy human individuals. Assay: immunoSEQ multiplex PCR; the TCRdb copy retains only in-frame clones and omits some. The table shows about half a million clones, with more than 75% occurring only once. Sequenced: PBMCs. The receptors were sampled from a woman aged 40 to 50 in good health. Some clones in this sample may be carry-over from other donors' samples.

The chain couples TRBV21-1 to TRBJ2-7; TRBD1 was called by the table and not checked on the DNA. TRBV21-1 is a listed pseudogene. This CDR3 contains 17 residues. In DNA form, the CDR3 reads TGTGCCAGCAGCAAAGGAAGGGGACAGCGACTGGGTTGCGAGCAGTACTTC. Amino acid sequence: CASSKGRGQRLGCEQYF.

V gene TRBV29-1 combines with J gene TRBJ2-1; D unresolved. Trimming removed 3 bases at V and 1 base at J, with 13 bases between. The CDR3 is made up of 15 amino acids. The germline V gene has CDR1 SQVTM and CDR2 ANQGSEA. CDR3 sequence: CSVEWPKVSYNEQFF. CDR3 DNA sequence: TGCAGCGTTGAGTGGCCCAAGGTGTCCTACAATGAGCAGTTCTTC.

Notes on this clone: The same CDR3 also results from other DNA sequences found in this sample. The chain carries TRBV27 and TRBJ2-7; 11 bases match TRBD2. The CDR3 contains 14 residues. The trim removed 5 bases at V and 3 bases at J, leaving 3 bases unmatched. Germline V CDR1 and CDR2: MNHEY, SMNVEV (reference sequence). CDR3 amino acids: CASSPLAGVYEQYF. Written as DNA, the CDR3 is TGTGCCAGCAGTCCACTAGCGGGAGTCTACGAGCAGTACTTC.

The chain employs TRBV5-4 and TRBJ2-7; D remains ambiguous. There are 15 residues in the CDR3. The V end was cut by 3 bases, the J end by 6 bases, with 19 bases between. Germline V lookup: CDR1 SGHNT, CDR2 YYREEE (reference sequence). This CDR3 reads CASSSRTVLPLEQYF. DNA for the CDR3: TGTGCCAGCAGCTCACGGACCGTCCTGCCCCTCGAGCAGTACTTC.

The V and J genes are TRBV10-1 and TRBJ2-7, with D tentatively TRBD1 (6 bases). Germline V CDR1 and CDR2: WNHNN, SYGVQD (reference sequence). The V gene lost 6 bases and the J gene lost 2 bases, with 20 bases spanning the gap. There are 16 residues in the CDR3. The CDR3 sequence is CASRRGYGTRPYEQYF. The DNA of the CDR3 is TGCGCCAGCAGAAGAGGATACGGGACACGACCCTACGAGCAGTACTTC.

The chain is built from TRBV7-3 and TRBJ2-2, with D tentatively TRBD2 (5 bases). CDR1 and CDR2 from the germline V gene are SGHTA and FQGTGA. The CDR3 length is 16 residues. The V and J ends lost 4 bases and 3 bases respectively, with 15 bases between them. The CDR3 region has the DNA TGTGCCAGCAGCTCATCCAAGCGGTCCGACACCGGGGAGCTGTTTTTT. Protein: CASSSSKRSDTGELFF.

Turning to this clone: Given a much more abundant clone one base away, this may be a read error. Additional DNA sequences in this sample encode the identical CDR3. The chain joins TRBV7-9 to TRBJ2-3; D gene unclear. The length of the CDR3 is 14 residues. Trimming removed 0 bases from V and 2 bases from J, with 6 bases in between. The germline V gene encodes CDR1 SEHNR and CDR2 FQNEAQ (reference sequence). CDR3 nucleotides: TGTGCCAGCAGCTTAGCGGCTGACACAGATACGCAGTATTTT. This encodes CASSLAADTDTQYF.

The rearrangement uses TRBV10-2 and TRBJ2-1, with D unclear. Germline V CDR1 and CDR2: WSHSY, SAAADI. The V end was cut by 2 bases, the J end by 9 bases, with 5 bases between. This CDR3 comprises 11 residues. This chain's CDR3 is CASSENVEQFF. The CDR3 bases are TGCGCCAGCAGTGAGAATGTTGAGCAGTTCTTC.

This clone was seen once. V and J are TRBV7-2 and TRBJ2-2; unclear D gene. The CDR3 totals 13 residues. From germline, CDR1 is SGHTA and CDR2 FQGNSA. Trimming left V 1 base short and J 6 bases short, with 6 bases between. The CDR3, as DNA: TGTGCCAGCAGCTTAGGAAGACCCGGGGAGCTGTTTTTT. Its protein is CASSLGRPGELFF.

Concerning this clone: A far more abundant clone sits one base away, making this likely a read error. The same CDR3 is also encoded by other DNA sequences in this sample. The rearrangement uses TRBV7-6 and TRBJ2-1, with D perhaps assigned TRBD1 or TRBD2 (5 bases each). CDR1 and CDR2 from the germline V gene are SGHVS and FNYEAQ. The CDR3 covers 14 residues. Trimming shortened V by 5 bases and J by 5 bases, and 13 bases separated the two germline ends. CDR3 sequence reads: CASSAWGSDNEQFF. DNA of the CDR3: TGTGCCAGCAGCGCATGGGGGAGTGACAATGAGCAGTTCTTC.

The V call is TRBV9, the J call TRBJ2-7, with TRBD2 matching 11 bases. This CDR3 spans 16 amino acids. Trimming removed 0 bases from V and 4 bases from J; junction bases left unmatched: 6. The germline V gene encodes CDR1 SGDLS and CDR2 YYNGEE. The CDR3 sequence is CASSVGLAGGSYEQYF. The CDR3 DNA reads TGTGCCAGCAGCGTAGGGCTAGCGGGAGGCTCTTACGAGCAGTACTTC.

The rearrangement uses TRBV10-3 and TRBJ2-2, with TRBD1 matching over 8 bases. This CDR3 region has 15 residues. Germline loops: CDR1 ENHRY, CDR2 SYGVKD. V was clipped by 2 bases and J by 5 bases; unmatched bases: 4. This chain's CDR3 is CAISERTGWTGELFF. CDR3 coding DNA: TGTGCCATCAGTGAGAGGACAGGGTGGACCGGGGAGCTGTTTTTT.